These 30 T cell receptor beta chains share one sample of origin, sequenced in a study of CD8 T cells in Susac syndrome. Random hexamers primed reverse transcription of about 0.5 to 1 ug RNA. TCRdb called the immunoSEQ multiplex PCR reads again in MiXCR, with one record for every CDR3 protein. The sample lists under 200,000 distinct CDR3 sequences; about 94% were seen once. The sequencing input was CD4+ T cells from PBMCs. These receptor sequences come from a human donor with Susac syndrome.

V is TRBV6-6 and J is TRBJ2-3; 8 bases fit TRBD1. Germline values: CDR1 MNHNY, CDR2 SVGAGI (reference sequence). The CDR3 sequence is 16 residues long. With 7 bases clipped from V and 5 bases from J, the junction kept 14 bases outside the gene matches. In nucleotides, the CDR3 is TGTGCCAGCAACCAACCATTGACAGGGGCGGGAGATACGCAGTATTTT. Amino acids: CASNQPLTGAGDTQYF.

The chain carries TRBV5-1 and TRBJ2-2; 9 positions agree with TRBD1. Germline V CDR1 and CDR2: SGHRS, YFSETQ. The V gene end was trimmed by 3 bases and the J gene end by 4 bases; junction bases not matched to a gene: 7. The CDR3 length is 16 residues. The CDR3 nucleotides read TGCGCCAGCAGCTCCTTAACAGGGGGCGGCACCGGGGAGCTGTTTTTT. Translation: CASSSLTGGGTGELFF.

V usage is TRBV29-1 and J usage is TRBJ2-3; 8 bases agree with TRBD2. V lost 6 bases to trimming and J lost 0 bases; unmatched junction nucleotides: 2. This CDR3 region has 13 residues. Germline V gene data show CDR1 as SQVTM and CDR2 as ANQGSEA. The DNA for the CDR3 is TGCAGCGTCCCGGGGGGGAGCACAGATACGCAGTATTTT. Translation: CSVPGGSTDTQYF.

The gene calls are TRBV30 and TRBJ1-1; weak D call: TRBD1 (5 bases). Trimming took off 0 bases at V and 5 bases at J, with 13 bases between the two ends. Germline CDR1 is GTSNPN and CDR2 is SVGIG (reference sequence). The CDR3 loop spans 14 amino acids. CDR3: CAWSVLGRETEAFF. The DNA for the CDR3 is TGTGCCTGGAGTGTACTGGGCAGGGAGACTGAAGCTTTCTTT.

The chain recombines TRBV12-3 or TRBV12-4 with TRBJ1-2; D is unclear. CDR3 length: 13 residues. The V and J ends lost 2 bases and 1 base respectively, with 5 bases between them. CDR3 protein: CASSLQFNYGYTF. As DNA, the CDR3 is TGTGCCAGCAGTTTACAGTTTAACTATGGCTACACCTTC.

The chain couples TRBV24-1 to TRBJ2-2; 8 positions agree with TRBD2. The trim removed 4 bases at V and 2 bases at J, leaving 8 bases unmatched. The CDR3 runs to 17 residues. CDR1 KGHDR and CDR2 SFDVKD come from the germline V gene. This CDR3 is CATSDQRRGVNTGELFF. For the CDR3, the DNA is TGTGCCACCAGTGACCAAAGGCGGGGGGTTAACACCGGGGAGCTGTTTTTT.

The V call is TRBV5-6, the J call TRBJ1-2, with 7 bases lining up with TRBD1. V was clipped by 3 bases and J by 4 bases; unmatched bases: 3. Germline CDR1 is SGHDT and CDR2 is YYEEEE. This CDR3 has 13 amino acids. CDR3 DNA: TGTGCCAGCAGCTCTGACAGGGTCTATGGCTACACCTTC. It specifies CASSSDRVYGYTF.

The rearrangement joins TRBV12-3 or TRBV12-4 to TRBJ2-7; 8 bases match TRBD1. V dropped 5 bases and J dropped 2; count of bases not matched to a gene: 14. This CDR3 is 17 amino acids long. The CDR3 sequence is CASSLLGSGGGTYEQYF. DNA of the CDR3: TGTGCCAGCAGTCTCCTAGGTTCAGGGGGCGGCACCTACGAGCAGTACTTC.

The chain joins TRBV12-3 or TRBV12-4 to TRBJ2-7, with a weak D call TRBD1 (6 bases). Trimming removed 3 bases at V and 1 base at J, with 13 bases between. CDR3 length: 15 amino acids. The CDR3 sequence is CASSFWKQGSYEQYF. The CDR3 nucleotides are TGTGCCAGCAGTTTCTGGAAACAGGGATCCTACGAGCAGTACTTC.

The count of this clonotype is one. The chain is built from TRBV15 and TRBJ1-1, with D perhaps matching TRBD1 (6 bases). Per germline, CDR1 LNHNV and CDR2 YYDKDF (reference sequence). The length of the CDR3 is 16 residues. The V gene lost 1 base and the J gene lost 2 bases, with 14 bases spanning the gap. The CDR3 loop reads CATSRVVGGGNTEAFF. CDR3 coding DNA: TGTGCCACCAGCAGAGTAGTGGGGGGCGGAAACACTGAAGCTTTCTTT.

This rearrangement joins TRBV29-1 to TRBJ1-2; D not resolved. Trimming took off 7 bases at V and 4 bases at J, with 10 bases between the two ends. The CDR3 contains 11 residues. Germline V gene data show CDR1 as SQVTM and CDR2 as ANQGSEA. The CDR3 here is CSAQQIYGYTF. DNA of the CDR3: TGCAGCGCACAACAGATCTATGGCTACACCTTC.

This clonotype came up once. This chain connects TRBV3-1 to TRBJ2-7, with D perhaps matching TRBD1 or TRBD2 (5 bases each). CDR1 LGHDT and CDR2 YNNKEL come from the germline V gene (reference sequence). The CDR3 length is 14 residues. V was trimmed by 7 bases and J by 7 bases, leaving 20 bases between them. In DNA, the CDR3 is TGTGCCAGCACCTTGTTCGAGGGGTCTGCGGAGCAGTACTTC. This sequence encodes CASTLFEGSAEQYF.

The J gene is TRBJ1-4, the V gene TRBV6-4; TRBD1 is a possible D gene (6 bases). The CDR3 contains 13 residues. Germline CDR1 reads MRHNA; CDR2 reads SNTAGT. Trimming removed 8 bases from V and 4 bases from J, with 11 bases in between. The DNA of the CDR3 is TGTGCCAGCCCCGGACAGTATAATGAAAAACTGTTTTTT. It yields the protein CASPGQYNEKLFF.

The rearrangement links TRBV29-1 to TRBJ2-1; TRBD1 matches at 7 bases. Looked up from germline, CDR1 is SQVTM and CDR2 is ANQGSEA. This CDR3 contains 16 residues. After removal of 1 base from V and 8 bases from J, the junction contained 14 bases not matched to a gene. CDR3 nucleotide sequence: TGCAGCGTTGAAGCCGAGGGGGCTTATGGGATGGATGAGCAGTTCTTC. Its translation is CSVEAEGAYGMDEQFF.

The chain carries TRBV3-1 and TRBJ1-6; TRBD1 might be the D (5 bases). The V and J ends lost 6 bases and 10 bases respectively, with 16 bases between them. CDR3 length: 14 amino acids. Germline CDR1 is LGHDT and CDR2 is YNNKEL (reference sequence). The CDR3 protein is CASSREGIRSPLHF. The CDR3 DNA reads TGTGCCAGCAGTCGTGAGGGGATCCGGTCACCCCTCCACTTT. Complete variable domain (other parts from reference TRBV3-1 and TRBJ1-6): DTAVSQTPKYLVTQMGNDKSIKCEQNLGHDTMYWYKQDSKKFLKIMFSYNNKELIINETVPNRFSPKSPDKAHLNLHINSLELGDSAVYFCASSREGIRSPLHFGNGTRLTVT.

V is TRBV12-3 or TRBV12-4 and J is TRBJ2-2, with D hard to call. This CDR3 has 12 amino acids. The V gene lost 7 bases and the J gene lost 1 base, with 4 bases spanning the gap. The CDR3, as DNA: TGTGCCAGCAACATGAACACCGGGGAGCTGTTTTTT. Residues: CASNMNTGELFF.

The chain employs TRBV3-1 and TRBJ1-4, with D uncertain. In germline, CDR1 is LGHDT, CDR2 YNNKEL (reference sequence). The CDR3 sequence is 15 residues long. V dropped 3 bases and J dropped 8 bases, with 16 bases sitting between them. The CDR3 nucleotides read TGTGCCAGCAGCCATACAAGTGACTTCGCGGAAAAACTGTTTTTT. Amino acids: CASSHTSDFAEKLFF.

The gene calls are TRBV9 and TRBJ2-2; no clear D. Trimming took off 2 bases at V and 7 bases at J, with 15 bases between the two ends. CDR3 length: 15 residues. Germline assignment: CDR1 SGDLS and CDR2 YYNGEE. The CDR3 region has the DNA TGTGCCAGCAGCGTCACTTCATTTACGGGCGGGGAGCTGTTTTTT. It yields the protein CASSVTSFTGGELFF.

The rearrangement joins TRBV19 to TRBJ1-3; no reliable D call. The CDR3 consists of 17 residues. CDR1 is LNHDA, CDR2 SQIVND, per germline (reference sequence). The V end lost 1 base, the J end lost 0 bases, and 13 bases lay between the germline ends. The CDR3 DNA reads TGTGCCAGTAGTATAGCGGCCATACCGTTCTCTGGAAACACCATATATTTT. It encodes CASSIAAIPFSGNTIYF. Filled out from reference TRBV19 and TRBJ1-3, the complete variable domain reads DGGITQSPKYLFRKEGQNVTLSCEQNLNHDAMYWYRQDPGQGLRLIYYSQIVNDFQKGDIAEGYSVSREKKESFPLTVTSAQKNPTAFYLCASSIAAIPFSGNTIYFGEGSWLTVV.

This clonotype has only one observation. This rearrangement joins TRBV4-3 to TRBJ2-2, with 9 positions matching TRBD2. With V trimmed by 4 bases and J by 4 bases, 10 bases remained unmatched. Germline V gives CDR1 LGHNA, CDR2 YSLEER. The CDR3 covers 17 residues. CDR3 amino acids: CASSRKELAGITGELFF. The CDR3 DNA reads TGCGCCAGCAGCCGGAAGGAGCTAGCGGGGATCACCGGGGAGCTGTTTTTT.

The chain couples TRBV10-3 to TRBJ2-5; D gene ambiguous. The CDR3 contains 12 residues. CDR1 and CDR2 from the germline V gene are ENHRY and SYGVKD. V lost 8 bases and J 3 bases, leaving 10 bases between the germline ends. The CDR3 loop reads CAIAAGEETQYF. CDR3 in DNA: TGTGCCATCGCAGCAGGAGAAGAGACCCAGTACTTC.

The V and J genes are TRBV9 and TRBJ2-2, with D perhaps being TRBD1 or TRBD2 (5 bases each). Trimming took off 0 bases at V and 4 bases at J, with 13 bases between the two ends. The CDR3 is made up of 16 amino acids. Per germline, CDR1 SGDLS and CDR2 YYNGEE. The CDR3 sequence: CASSVVPEGSTGELFF. CDR3 nucleotide sequence: TGTGCCAGCAGCGTAGTACCCGAGGGGAGCACCGGGGAGCTGTTTTTT.

CDR3 residues: CASSARPTGVTGELFF. As DNA, the CDR3 is TGTGCCAGCAGCGCCAGACCCACAGGGGTCACCGGGGAGCTGTTTTTT. This sequence joins TRBV9 and TRBJ2-2; 7 nucleotides match TRBD1. J lost 4 bases, V lost 3 bases, and 9 bases had no gene match. Germline V gene data show CDR1 as SGDLS and CDR2 as YYNGEE. This CDR3 is 16 amino acids long.

The CDR3: CASRTGLAGETQYF. In DNA, the CDR3 is TGTGCCAGTAGGACGGGACTAGCGGGAGAGACCCAGTACTTC. The genes are TRBV19 and TRBJ2-5, with 12 bases matching TRBD2. CDR1 is LNHDA, CDR2 SQIVND, per germline (reference sequence). This CDR3 contains 14 residues. V dropped 6 bases and J dropped 4; count of bases not matched to a gene: 3.

The chain uses TRBV5-1 and TRBJ2-1, with D perhaps TRBD2 (6 bases). V was clipped by 0 bases and J by 8 bases, with 12 bases between them. This CDR3 region has 14 residues. Germline lookup yields CDR1 SGHRS and CDR2 YFSETQ. Here the CDR3 reads CASSLAGVPDEQFF. CDR3 coding DNA: TGCGCCAGCAGCTTGGCGGGGGTTCCCGATGAGCAGTTCTTC.

This chain links TRBV9 with TRBJ2-5, with 12 bases that match TRBD2. Germline lookup yields CDR1 SGDLS and CDR2 YYNGEE. V shed 3 bases and J 2 bases; nucleotides not matched to a gene: 5. The CDR3 sequence is 16 residues long. The CDR3 DNA sequence: TGTGCCAGCAGCGCGACTAGCGGGGGCCTACAAGAGACCCAGTACTTC. Protein: CASSATSGGLQETQYF.

The V and J genes are TRBV20-1 and TRBJ2-4; D ambiguous. The CDR3 is 13 amino acids. The V gene lost 0 bases and the J gene lost 16 bases, with 19 bases spanning the gap. Germline V CDR1 and CDR2: DFQATT, SNEGSKA (reference sequence). The CDR3 sequence: CSAREISPSTTYF. CDR3 DNA: TGCAGTGCTAGAGAAATTTCGCCCTCAACAACCTACTTC.

The V call is TRBV16, the J call TRBJ1-1; unclear D gene. V shed 5 bases and J shed 2 bases, with 9 bases lying between them. Germline assignment: CDR1 KGHSY and CDR2 FQNENV. The CDR3 totals 13 residues. The CDR3 here is CASSNGRNTEAFF. DNA of the CDR3: TGTGCCAGCAGCAATGGGAGAAACACTGAAGCTTTCTTT.

The chain uses TRBV20-1 and TRBJ2-5; 14 bases match TRBD2. V lost 3 bases to trimming and J lost 2 bases; unmatched junction nucleotides: 5. This CDR3 is 16 amino acids long. Germline values: CDR1 DFQATT, CDR2 SNEGSKA (reference sequence). CDR3 bases: TGCAGTGCTAGGGGACTAGCGGGGGACACGCAAGAGACCCAGTACTTC. Protein: CSARGLAGDTQETQYF.

This clonotype was observed a single time. The gene calls are TRBV20-1 and TRBJ2-5, with D maybe TRBD1 (6 bases). Looked up from germline, CDR1 is DFQATT and CDR2 is SNEGSKA (reference sequence). This CDR3 region has 15 residues. The V end lost 3 bases, the J end lost 2 bases, and 16 bases lay between the germline ends. The DNA for the CDR3 is TGCAGTGCTAGCCGTTTTATAGGACAGCAAGAGACCCAGTACTTC. This translates into CSASRFIGQQETQYF.